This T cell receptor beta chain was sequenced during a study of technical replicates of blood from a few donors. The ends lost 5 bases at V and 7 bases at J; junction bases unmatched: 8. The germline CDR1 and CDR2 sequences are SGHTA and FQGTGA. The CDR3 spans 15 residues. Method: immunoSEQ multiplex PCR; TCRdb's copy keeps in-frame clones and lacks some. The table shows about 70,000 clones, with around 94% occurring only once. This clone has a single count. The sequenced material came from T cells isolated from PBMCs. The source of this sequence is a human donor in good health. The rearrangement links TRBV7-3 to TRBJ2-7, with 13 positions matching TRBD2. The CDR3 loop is CASSPGLAGAEEQYF. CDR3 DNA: TGTGCCAGCAGCCCCGGACTAGCGGGAGCGGAGGAGCAGTACTTC.